Listed here are 9 T cell receptor beta chains from one sample, sequenced in a study of regulatory T cells in long-lasting Graves disease. The time point was: persistent/refractory GD, antithyroid drugs over 5 years with positive TRAb. The TCR library was made from RNA that had been extracted from PBMCs in TRIzol. CDR3-region Arm-PCR and iRepertoire HTBI primers produced the TCR beta libraries. TCRdb independently ran MiXCR on the multiplex PCR reads; one entry per CDR3 protein. The data contain 350,000 to 450,000 distinct CDR3 sequences, less than 25% of them singletons. The material was peripheral blood mononuclear cells (PBMCs), obtained when the disease was refractory, from a patient treated with antithyroid drugs. These receptors were collected from a female donor with Graves disease.

The chain uses TRBV12-3 or TRBV12-4 and TRBJ1-6; D ambiguous. The CDR3 extends over 14 amino acids. V was pared by 11 bases and J by 6 bases, with 17 bases between. The CDR3 is CASRAAVRNSPLHF. CDR3 nucleotides: TGTGCCTCCCGGGCAGCCGTTCGTAATTCACCCCTCCACTTT.

The sample holds a few counts of this clonotype. V gene TRBV6-5 combines with J gene TRBJ1-5; 8 nucleotides line up with TRBD1. This CDR3 is 18 amino acids long. Germline V gene data show CDR1 as MNHEY and CDR2 as SVGAGI. With 0 bases clipped from V and 7 bases from J, the junction kept 14 bases outside the gene matches. The CDR3 sequence: CASSYSSGAGGKGQPQHF. The CDR3 region has the DNA TGTGCCAGCAGTTACTCGTCAGGGGCAGGGGGCAAGGGACAGCCCCAGCATTTT.

The chain is built from TRBV5-5 and TRBJ2-7, with 7 bases that match TRBD1. Germline CDR1 SGHKS, CDR2 YYEKEE (reference sequence). This CDR3 has 14 residues. V lost 4 bases to trimming and J lost 5 bases; unmatched junction nucleotides: 9. The DNA for the CDR3 is TGTGCCAGCAGCCTCGACGACAGGGACCACGAGCAGTACTTC. Its protein is CASSLDDRDHEQYF.

This clonotype was picked up a small number of times. V is TRBV6-1 and J is TRBJ1-3; no reliable D call. V was cut by 4 bases and J by 5 bases, with 18 bases left in between. The CDR3 spans 16 residues. CDR1 is MNHNS, CDR2 SASEGT, per germline. The CDR3 sequence is CASSGSQFFPRNTIYF. For the CDR3, the DNA is TGTGCCAGCAGTGGCTCTCAGTTCTTCCCTAGAAACACCATATATTTT.

This clonotype has a count of ten or more. The rearrangement links TRBV7-9 to TRBJ2-7, with TRBD1 matching over 11 bases. V shed 5 bases and J 5 bases; nucleotides not matched to a gene: 2. CDR1 and CDR2 (germline): SEHNR, FQNEAQ (reference sequence). This CDR3 spans 13 amino acids. Written as DNA, the CDR3 is TGTGCCAGCAGCCCGGGACAGGGGGACGAGCAGTACTTC. As protein: CASSPGQGDEQYF.

This clonotype was seen repeatedly, ten times or more. The V gene is TRBV20-1, the J gene TRBJ2-5; TRBD2 aligns across 7 bases. With V trimmed by 6 bases and J by 5 bases, 12 bases remained unmatched. The CDR3 covers 14 residues. The germline gives CDR1 DFQATT, CDR2 SNEGSKA (reference sequence). CDR3: CSATAGEARETQYF. In nucleotides, the CDR3 is TGCAGTGCAACGGCGGGAGAGGCTCGGGAGACCCAGTACTTC.

This clonotype came up many times. This sequence joins TRBV4-2 and TRBJ2-5; TRBD2 might be the D (6 bases). The germline gives CDR1 LGHNA, CDR2 YNFKEQ. V lost 4 bases to trimming and J lost 0 bases, with 15 bases between them. CDR3 length equals 16 residues. The CDR3 loop is CASSPLISGYQETQYF. The CDR3 DNA reads as TGTGCCAGCAGCCCACTGATTAGCGGCTACCAAGAGACCCAGTACTTC.

In the case of this clonotype: Because it lacks the conserved phenylalanine or tryptophan at the end, this CDR3 is likely a read error. The gene calls are TRBV6-1 and TRBJ2-2; unclear D gene. There are 12 residues in the CDR3. Trimming stripped 5 bases from V and 6 bases from J, with 7 bases between. The germline V gene encodes CDR1 MNHNS and CDR2 SASEGT. CDR3 loop: CASSRAPGELFL. The CDR3 coding sequence is TGTGCCAGCAGTAGGGCCCCCGGGGAGCTGTTTCTT.

This chain links TRBV20-1 with TRBJ2-5; D perhaps matches TRBD2 (5 bases). CDR1 and CDR2 from the germline V gene are DFQATT and SNEGSKA (reference sequence). CDR3 size: 16 residues. V was shortened by 4 bases and J by 1 base, with 19 bases between the two germline ends. DNA of the CDR3: TGCAGTGCTATCGATTCGTTCGGGGAATCCCAAGAGACCCAGTACTTC. Encoded protein: CSAIDSFGESQETQYF.